These 25 T cell receptor beta chains were sequenced from one sample in a study of blood T cell repertoires in COVID-19. Produced via immunoSEQ multiplex PCR; TCRdb's table is partial and in-frame only. There are around 160,000 clones in the sample; roughly 84% occur only once, and about 5.8% lies in the top ten. Sequenced sample: PBMCs or T cells enriched from blood (not recorded which). Receptor source: a woman aged 45 to 65 who had been exposed to COVID-19.

The J gene is TRBJ1-6, the V gene TRBV27, with 7 nucleotides matching TRBD1. Unmatched junction bases numbered 6, after V lost 3 bases and J lost 4 bases. From germline, CDR1 is MNHEY and CDR2 SMNVEV (reference sequence). The CDR3 totals 16 residues. The CDR3 nucleotides read TGTGCCAGCAGTTTTGGAGGGACAGCTTATAATTCACCCCTCCACTTT. Translation: CASSFGGTAYNSPLHF.

This clone was observed a handful of times. The chain links TRBV12-2 to TRBJ1-5; TRBD1, as called in the table, went unchecked against the DNA. TRBV12-2 is listed as a pseudogene. The CDR3 spans 15 residues. The CDR3 sequence: CASRFRRDRNQPQHF. CDR3 DNA: TGTGCAAGTCGCTTCAGACGGGACAGAAATCAGCCCCAGCATTTT.

The chain joins TRBV9 to TRBJ1-2; D remains unclear. CDR1 is SGDLS and CDR2 is YYNGEE in the germline V gene. This CDR3 is 14 amino acids long. V lost 4 bases, J lost 4 bases, and 14 bases lay in between. Written as DNA, the CDR3 is TGTGCCAGCAGCTCCGCGGATAGTCGCTATGGCTACACCTTC. Translated, it gives CASSSADSRYGYTF.

This clone appeared a few times. The rearrangement joins TRBV19 to TRBJ1-5; 8 bases fit TRBD1. The CDR3 has 16 residues. Germline V gives CDR1 LNHDA, CDR2 SQIVND (reference sequence). J gave up 2 bases and V 6 bases, and 9 bases lay outside the gene matches. The CDR3 sequence: CASSPDRGRGNQPQHF. In DNA form, the CDR3 reads TGTGCCAGTAGCCCTGACAGGGGAAGGGGCAATCAGCCCCAGCATTTT.

V is TRBV19 and J is TRBJ1-3; D ambiguous. This CDR3 contains 11 residues. Germline V gene lookup returns CDR1 LNHDA and CDR2 SQIVND (reference sequence). Trimming left V 6 bases short and J 7 bases short, with 7 bases between. CDR3 DNA sequence: TGTGCCAGTAGCAATGGCAACACCATATATTTT. Translated, it gives CASSNGNTIYF.

J is TRBJ2-3 and V is TRBV18; 11 bases are shared with TRBD2. Unmatched junction bases numbered 3, after V lost 0 bases and J lost 4 bases. This CDR3 is built from 16 residues. Germline V gene lookup returns CDR1 KGHSH and CDR2 LQKENI. This CDR3 reads CASSPPLAGGADTQYF. The CDR3 DNA reads as TGTGCCAGCTCACCACCTCTAGCGGGAGGCGCAGATACGCAGTATTTT.

The V and J genes are TRBV18 and TRBJ1-2, with 9 bases fitting TRBD1. The trim removed 1 base at V and 5 bases at J, leaving 5 bases unmatched. In germline, CDR1 is KGHSH, CDR2 LQKENI. The CDR3 is 15 residues long. The CDR3 coding sequence is TGTGCCAGCTCACCACTTGACGGGACAGGGTATGGCTACACCTTC. Protein sequence: CASSPLDGTGYGYTF.

In this sample, this clone turned up a few times. This CDR3 is CASSQDLQGNQPQHF. The CDR3 nucleotides are TGTGCCAGCAGCCAAGATCTCCAGGGGAATCAGCCCCAGCATTTT. The rearrangement uses TRBV4-2 and TRBJ1-5; TRBD1 is a possible D gene (6 bases). Trimming took 0 bases from V and 4 from J, leaving 10 bases between them. The germline V gene encodes CDR1 LGHNA and CDR2 YNFKEQ. There are 15 residues in the CDR3.

The V and J genes are TRBV6-2 or TRBV6-3 and TRBJ1-4; D is unresolved. Looked up from germline, CDR1 is MNHEY and CDR2 is SVGEGT. V was trimmed by 6 bases and J by 10 bases, leaving 12 bases between them. CDR3 size: 12 residues. In DNA, the CDR3 is TGTGCCAGCAGCCCCTTTCGCGTAAAACTGTTTTTT. Translated, it gives CASSPFRVKLFF.

In this sample, this clone turned up a few times. The same CDR3 can be traced to other DNA sequences in this sample. The V and J genes are TRBV7-9 and TRBJ2-5; 9 bases line up with TRBD1. This CDR3 has 13 amino acids. Losses at the gene ends were 6 bases for V and 5 bases for J; bases not matched to a gene: 4. Germline CDR1 is SEHNR and CDR2 is FQNEAQ (reference sequence). The CDR3 DNA is TGTGCCAGCAGTCAAGGACAGGGGGAGACCCAGTACTTC. It translates to CASSQGQGETQYF.

This chain connects TRBV6-9 to TRBJ1-3; D uncertain. Germline V lookup: CDR1 MNHGY, CDR2 SVAAGI. The V gene lost 2 bases and the J gene lost 4 bases, with 6 bases spanning the gap. This CDR3 is 13 amino acids long. The CDR3 spells CASSYMAGNTIYF. CDR3 sequence (DNA): TGTGCCAGCAGTTATATGGCCGGAAACACCATATATTTT.

This clone has only one observation. This rearrangement joins TRBV28 to TRBJ1-6, with no clear D. The CDR3 loop spans 15 amino acids. Trimming left V 6 bases short and J 4 bases short, with 13 bases between. Germline lookup yields CDR1 MDHEN and CDR2 SYDVKM. CDR3 sequence: CASRVLERYNSPLHF. CDR3 in DNA: TGTGCCAGCAGGGTTCTAGAGAGATATAATTCACCCCTCCACTTT.

The rearrangement uses TRBV6-5 and TRBJ2-7, with 8 bases lining up with TRBD1. J lost 2 bases, V lost 4 bases, and 7 bases had no gene match. In germline, CDR1 is MNHEY, CDR2 SVGAGI. This CDR3 comprises 15 residues. The CDR3 protein is CASSFQQGATYEQYF. The CDR3 coding sequence is TGTGCCAGCAGTTTTCAGCAGGGGGCGACCTACGAGCAGTACTTC.

The V and J genes are TRBV4-2 and TRBJ2-7; 8 bases line up with TRBD1. Germline loops: CDR1 LGHNA, CDR2 YNFKEQ. Unmatched junction bases numbered 6, after V lost 0 bases and J lost 2 bases. The CDR3 loop spans 16 amino acids. The CDR3 coding sequence is TGTGCCAGCAGCCAAGAGGGCAGGACAGGGCCCTACGAGCAGTACTTC. It is translated as CASSQEGRTGPYEQYF.

The rearrangement joins TRBV10-3 to TRBJ2-6; D possibly corresponds to TRBD2 (6 bases). The CDR3 sequence is 19 residues long. CDR1 is ENHRY, CDR2 SYGVKD, per germline. The V end was cut by 0 bases, the J end by 0 bases, with 15 bases between. CDR3 protein: CAISESGRDESSGANVLTF. CDR3 sequence (DNA): TGTGCCATCAGTGAGTCGGGGCGGGATGAAAGCTCTGGGGCCAACGTCCTGACTTTC.

Worth noting for this clone: This same CDR3 is encoded by further DNA sequences in the sample. V usage is TRBV5-1 and J usage is TRBJ2-5; D is undetermined. This CDR3 has 13 amino acids. The germline V gene encodes CDR1 SGHRS and CDR2 YFSETQ. V shed 0 bases and J shed 5 bases, with 8 bases lying between them. The CDR3 DNA follows: TGCGCCAGCAGCTTGGTAGTTTTGGAGACCCAGTACTTC. This translates into CASSLVVLETQYF. Full variable domain (missing parts from reference TRBV5-1 and TRBJ2-5): KAGVTQTPRYLIKTRGQQVTLSCSPISGHRSVSWYQQTPGQGLQFLFEYFSETQRNKGNFPGRFSGRQFSNSRSEMNVSTLELGDSALYLCASSLVVLETQYFGPGTRLLVL.

The gene calls are TRBV5-7 and TRBJ1-2; D gene unclear. TRBV5-7 qualifies as an ORF whose function is uncertain. This CDR3 has 12 residues. Between the trimmed V and J ends, which lost 10 bases and 4 bases, there was a span of 14 bases. CDR3 bases: TGTGCCTGTGGTTCTGGAGGCTATGGCTACACCTTC. Translating it yields CACGSGGYGYTF.

This chain connects TRBV5-4 to TRBJ2-3, with 7 nucleotides matching TRBD1. In germline, CDR1 is SGHNT, CDR2 YYREEE (reference sequence). J was trimmed by 4 bases and V by 4 bases; bases with no gene match: 6. The CDR3 has 14 residues. As DNA, the CDR3 is TGTGCCAGCAGCCGCAGGGGGATGTCAGATACGCAGTATTTT. Encoded protein: CASSRRGMSDTQYF.

CDR3 in DNA: TGTGCCAGCACCCCGACAGGGGATACGCAGTATTTT. The encoded protein is CASTPTGDTQYF. This chain connects TRBV6-5 to TRBJ2-3; TRBD1 agrees at 7 bases. This CDR3 region has 12 residues. Germline CDR1 reads MNHEY; CDR2 reads SVGAGI. Trimming took 7 bases from V and 6 from J; bases not matched to a gene: 4.

V gene TRBV6-6 combines with J gene TRBJ2-2; a possible D gene is TRBD2 (5 bases). The CDR3 totals 19 residues. CDR1 and CDR2 from the germline V gene are MNHNY and SVGAGI (reference sequence). The V end lost 5 bases, the J end lost 0 bases, and 22 bases lay between the germline ends. For the CDR3, the DNA is TGTGCCAGCAGTCCTTTTTCCGGGCGGGCCCCGCCGAACACCGGGGAGCTGTTTTTT. This encodes CASSPFSGRAPPNTGELFF.

This chain joins TRBV4-1 and TRBJ2-5; TRBD2 matches at 9 bases. The CDR3 consists of 15 residues. Germline assignment: CDR1 MGHRA and CDR2 YSYEKL. Trimming cost V 3 bases and J 4 bases; bases outside gene matches: 6. CDR3: CASSHRLAEGETQYF. CDR3 sequence (DNA): TGCGCCAGCAGCCACCGACTAGCGGAGGGAGAGACCCAGTACTTC.

This clone was observed a handful of times. The chain combines TRBV2 with TRBJ2-1, with a possible D match to TRBD2 (6 bases). CDR3 size: 14 residues. CDR1 and CDR2 (germline): SNHLY, FYNNEI. Trimming shortened V by 10 bases and J by 6 bases, and 19 bases separated the two germline ends. The CDR3 reads CATKIRLAPNEQFF. In DNA form, the CDR3 reads TGTGCCACCAAAATTCGTCTAGCGCCCAATGAGCAGTTCTTC.

The chain couples TRBV2 to TRBJ1-1; 12 positions agree with TRBD1. The CDR3 contains 17 residues. In germline, CDR1 is SNHLY, CDR2 FYNNEI. J lost 3 bases, V lost 6 bases, and 11 bases had no gene match. The CDR3 nucleotides read TGTGCCAGCAGGTACCCAGGGACAGGGGGCAGGGACACTGAAGCTTTCTTT. This gives the protein CASRYPGTGGRDTEAFF.

The V and J genes are TRBV5-1 and TRBJ2-3; a weak D match, TRBD2 (5 bases). Trimming stripped 0 bases from V and 4 bases from J, with 9 bases between. Germline assignment: CDR1 SGHRS and CDR2 YFSETQ. CDR3 size: 14 residues. The chain's CDR3 is CASSLVLASDTQYF. The CDR3 DNA is TGCGCCAGCAGCTTGGTGCTAGCTTCAGATACGCAGTATTTT.

This clone was seen more than once but under ten times. This rearrangement joins TRBV19 to TRBJ1-2; 7 nucleotides match TRBD1. There are 13 residues in the CDR3. CDR1 and CDR2 (germline): LNHDA, SQIVND (reference sequence). Trimming at V came to 10 bases and at J to 5 bases, leaving 10 bases not matched to a gene. The CDR3 here is CATADRARYGYTF. The CDR3 DNA reads as TGTGCCACAGCAGACAGGGCGAGATATGGCTACACCTTC.